The TCR beta chain described here comes from a study of metastatic and nonmetastatic thyroid tumors. Study results and caveats: Versus benign nodules, malignant thyroid tumors reportedly had significantly higher TCR beta diversity, in blood and tumor.

The germline CDR1 and CDR2 sequences are SGDLS and YYNGEE. The CDR3 totals 14 residues. Trimming took off 3 bases at V and 1 base at J, with 10 bases between the two ends. No treatment had been given to any patient before thyroid surgery. TCRdb re-clonotyped the PCR reads through MiXCR. Of 20,000 to 25,000 clones detected, approximately 30% appear once; the ten largest clones hold less than 15%. In its sample, this clone ranks as medium-sized (0.01 to 0.1%). What it binds is not known. This sequence joins TRBV9 and TRBJ2-5; D uncertain. Sequenced: blood. This clonotype was obtained from a female donor with papillary thyroid cancer or a benign thyroid nodule (not recorded which). Some clones in this sample may be carry-over from other donors' samples. The CDR3 reads CASSEDLGQETQYF. In DNA form, the CDR3 reads TGTGCCAGCAGCGAAGACCTGGGCCAAGAGACCCAGTACTTC.